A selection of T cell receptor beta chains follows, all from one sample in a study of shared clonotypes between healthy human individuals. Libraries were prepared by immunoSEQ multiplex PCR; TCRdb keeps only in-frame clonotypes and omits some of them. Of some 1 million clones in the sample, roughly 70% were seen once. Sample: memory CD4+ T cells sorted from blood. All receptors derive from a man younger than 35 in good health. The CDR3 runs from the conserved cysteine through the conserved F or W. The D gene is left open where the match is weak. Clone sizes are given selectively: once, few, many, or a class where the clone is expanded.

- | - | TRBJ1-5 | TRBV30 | CAWSPPGPPNQPQHF | TGTGCCTGGAGTCCCCCGGGGCCCCCGAATCAGCCCCAGCATTTT
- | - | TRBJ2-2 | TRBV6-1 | CASSEGQGWSGELFF | TGTGCCAGCAGTGAGGGCCAGGGGTGGTCCGGGGAGCTGTTTTTT
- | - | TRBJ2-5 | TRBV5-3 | CARSLLETQYF | TGTGCCAGAAGCTTGTTGGAGACCCAGTACTTC
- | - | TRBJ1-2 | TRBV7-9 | CASSFQDFYGYTF | TGTGCCAGCAGCTTTCAGGATTTCTATGGCTACACCTTC
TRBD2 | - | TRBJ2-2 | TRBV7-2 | CASSAGLAGTGELFF | TGTGCCAGCAGCGCCGGACTAGCGGGGACCGGGGAGCTGTTTTTT
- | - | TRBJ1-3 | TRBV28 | CASSADGRNTIYF | TGTGCCAGCAGTGCGGACGGCAGAAACACCATATATTTT
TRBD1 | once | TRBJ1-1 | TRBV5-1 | CASSVDRVDTEAFF | TGCGCCAGCAGCGTGGACAGGGTGGACACTGAAGCTTTCTTT
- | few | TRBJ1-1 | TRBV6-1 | CASRWALEGAFF | TGTGCCAGCAGGTGGGCGCTCGAGGGAGCTTTCTTT
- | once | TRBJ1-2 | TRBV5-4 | CASSARTNNYGYTF | TGTGCCAGCAGCGCGCGGACAAATAACTATGGCTACACCTTC
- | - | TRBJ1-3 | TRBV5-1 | CASSLGGNSGNTIYF | TGCGCCAGCAGCTTGGGCGGAAACTCTGGAAACACCATATATTTT
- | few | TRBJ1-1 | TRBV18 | CASSPPWNTEAFF | TGTGCCAGCTCACCACCTTGGAATACTGAAGCTTTCTTT
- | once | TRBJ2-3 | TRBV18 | CASSLGLDTQYF | TGTGCCAGCTCACTAGGTTTAGATACGCAGTATTTT
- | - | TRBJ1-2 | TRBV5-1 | CASSPRGGGVYGYTF | TGCGCCAGCAGCCCCCGTGGGGGGGGTGTCTATGGCTACACCTTC
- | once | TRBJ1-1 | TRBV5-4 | CASSFPKNTEAFF | TGTGCCAGCAGCTTCCCCAAGAACACTGAAGCTTTCTTT
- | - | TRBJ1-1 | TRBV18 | CASSLLPPQGLTEAFF | TGTGCCAGCTCACTACTCCCCCCGCAGGGGCTCACTGAAGCTTTCTTT
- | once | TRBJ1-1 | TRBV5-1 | CASSLAGVGVNTEAFF | TGCGCCAGCAGCTTGGCCGGGGTGGGGGTGAACACTGAAGCTTTCTTT
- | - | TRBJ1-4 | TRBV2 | CASSEWRLNEKLFF | TGTGCCAGCAGTGAATGGCGGCTTAATGAAAAACTGTTTTTT
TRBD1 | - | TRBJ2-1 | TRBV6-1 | CASKRDRAYNEQFF | TGTGCCAGCAAGAGGGACAGAGCCTACAATGAGCAGTTCTTC
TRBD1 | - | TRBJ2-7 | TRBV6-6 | CASSKPGQVSYEQYF | TGTGCCAGCAGTAAACCGGGACAGGTATCCTACGAGCAGTACTTC
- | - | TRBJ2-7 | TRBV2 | CASRGKTSGSLAYEQYF | TGTGCCAGCAGGGGCAAAACCTCAGGGAGTCTGGCCTACGAGCAGTACTTC
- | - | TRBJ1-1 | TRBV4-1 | CASSQVLRWENTEAFF | TGCGCCAGCAGCCAAGTCTTAAGGTGGGAGAACACTGAAGCTTTCTTT
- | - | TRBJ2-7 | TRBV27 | CASSFAGAVVGQYF | TGTGCCAGCAGTTTCGCGGGGGCGGTTGTAGGGCAGTACTTC
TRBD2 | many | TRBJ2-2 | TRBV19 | CASSLTGTSGGGTGELFF | TGTGCCAGTAGTCTAACCGGGACTAGCGGGGGAGGGACCGGGGAGCTGTTTTTT
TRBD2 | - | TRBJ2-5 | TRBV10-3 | CAISTSGGSGETQYF | TGTGCCATCAGTACTAGCGGGGGGTCGGGTGAGACCCAGTACTTC
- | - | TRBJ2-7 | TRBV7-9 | CASGQAYGEQYF | TGTGCCAGCGGGCAAGCTTACGGCGAGCAGTACTTC
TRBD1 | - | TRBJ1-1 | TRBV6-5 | CASRNGQGSNTEAFF | TGTGCCAGTCGGAACGGACAGGGATCGAACACTGAAGCTTTCTTT
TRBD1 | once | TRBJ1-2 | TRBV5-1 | CASSFYRDRDGYTF | TGCGCCAGCAGCTTTTACCGGGACAGGGATGGCTACACCTTC
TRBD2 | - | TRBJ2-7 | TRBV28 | CASSSPTSGGSYEQYF | TGTGCCAGCAGTTCACCGACTAGCGGGGGTTCCTACGAGCAGTACTTC
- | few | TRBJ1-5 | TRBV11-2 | CASSLAQNQPQHF | TGTGCCAGCAGCTTAGCACAGAATCAGCCCCAGCATTTT
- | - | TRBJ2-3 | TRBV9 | CASSPLGGKSTDTQYF | TGTGCCAGCAGCCCACTCGGGGGCAAGAGCACAGATACGCAGTATTTT
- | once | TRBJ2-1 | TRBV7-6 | CASSYPSFGGGSSYNEQFF | TGTGCCAGCAGCTATCCTTCCTTCGGGGGAGGAAGCTCCTACAATGAGCAGTTCTTC
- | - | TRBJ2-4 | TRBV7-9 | CASSHLGDGGNIQYF | TGTGCCAGCAGCCATCTGGGGGACGGAGGAAACATTCAGTACTTC
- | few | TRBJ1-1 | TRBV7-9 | CASSLGRSDSLNTEAFF | TGTGCCAGCAGCTTAGGCCGGTCGGACAGCCTGAACACTGAAGCTTTCTTT
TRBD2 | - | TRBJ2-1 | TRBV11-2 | CASNPRVTSGTRGEQFF | TGTGCCAGCAACCCCCGCGTTACTAGCGGGACTCGGGGTGAGCAGTTCTTC
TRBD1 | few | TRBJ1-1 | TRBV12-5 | CASGADRGQAFF | TGTGCTAGTGGCGCCGACAGGGGACAAGCTTTCTTT
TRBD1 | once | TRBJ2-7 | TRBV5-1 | CASSLTGGGYEQYF | TGCGCCAGCAGCTTGACAGGGGGCGGGTACGAGCAGTACTTC
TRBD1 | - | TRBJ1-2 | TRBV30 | CAWSYGTGSYGYTF | TGTGCCTGGAGTTACGGGACAGGGAGCTATGGCTACACCTTC
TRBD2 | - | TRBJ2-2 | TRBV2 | CASERDYNTGELFF | TGTGCCAGCGAAAGGGACTATAACACCGGGGAGCTGTTTTTT
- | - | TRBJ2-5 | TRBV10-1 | CASSENQKGETQYF | TGCGCCAGCAGCGAGAACCAAAAGGGAGAGACCCAGTACTTC
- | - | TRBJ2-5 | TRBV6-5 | CASKSGFWGETQYF | TGTGCCAGCAAGTCCGGGTTTTGGGGGGAGACCCAGTACTTC
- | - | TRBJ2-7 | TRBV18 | CASSPSQGLSYEQYF | TGTGCCAGCTCACCATCGCAGGGGCTATCCTACGAGCAGTACTTC
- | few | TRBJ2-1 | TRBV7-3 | CASSLTRSGATRNEQFF | TGTGCCAGCAGCTTAACAAGGAGTGGGGCTACTCGCAATGAGCAGTTCTTC
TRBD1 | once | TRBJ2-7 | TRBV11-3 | CASSTGQGSTEQYF | TGTGCCAGCAGCACGGGACAGGGTTCTACCGAGCAGTACTTC
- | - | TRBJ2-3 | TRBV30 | CAWSVNADTQYF | TGTGCCTGGAGTGTTAATGCAGATACGCAGTATTTT
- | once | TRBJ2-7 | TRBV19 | CASSPDKGSSYEQYF | TGTGCCAGTAGCCCTGACAAGGGGAGCTCCTACGAGCAGTACTTC
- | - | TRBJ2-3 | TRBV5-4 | CASSYVLGADTQYF | TGTGCCAGCAGTTACGTTCTAGGCGCAGATACGCAGTATTTT
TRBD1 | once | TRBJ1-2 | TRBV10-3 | CAISTTGVHYGYTF | TGTGCCATCAGCACGACAGGGGTTCACTATGGCTACACCTTC
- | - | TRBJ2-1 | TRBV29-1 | CSVVGQGGYNEQFF | TGCAGCGTTGTGGGCCAGGGCGGTTACAATGAGCAGTTCTTC
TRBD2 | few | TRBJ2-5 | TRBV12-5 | CASGSGNLAGNQETQYF | TGTGCTAGTGGTTCGGGTAACTTAGCGGGTAACCAAGAGACCCAGTACTTC
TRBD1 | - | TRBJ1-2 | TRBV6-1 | CASRDREVNYGYTF | TGTGCCAGCAGGGACAGGGAGGTGAACTATGGCTACACCTTC